There are a few counts of the clone carrying this TCR beta chain. Losses at the gene ends were 0 bases for V and 7 bases for J; bases not matched to a gene: 9. The CDR3 consists of 15 residues. Per the germline V gene, CDR1 is MNHEY and CDR2 is SVGAGI. This sample is part of a study of T-cell memory formation after mild COVID-19. TCRdb recomputed calls from the 5' RACE reads with MiXCR, one row per CDR3 protein. The repertoire consists of about 100,000 distinct CDR3 sequences, with around 17% occurring once and the leading ten covering 5% to 7%. The rearrangement joins TRBV6-5 to TRBJ2-7, with 7 bases that match TRBD2. This receptor was obtained from a man younger than 30 who had mild COVID-19 (a few samples of this study predate the infection). Cell type and time point are not known. The source material was PBMCs or a T cell subset sorted from them (not recorded which). The CDR3 here is CASSYSGGPHGEQYF. CDR3 nucleotides: TGTGCCAGCAGTTACTCGGGAGGGCCGCACGGGGAGCAGTACTTC.